This T cell receptor (beta chain) is from a study of blood T cell repertoires in COVID-19. Turning to the study itself: Samples representing acute and convalescent COVID-19 were sourced from the United States, Italy and Spain. Sample material is recorded as cDNA or gDNA derived from T cells, B-cell-depleted T cells, or PBMCs.

The V gene end was trimmed by 1 base and the J gene end by 7 bases; junction bases not matched to a gene: 13. The CDR3 length is 18 residues. Germline CDR1 is SGHTS and CDR2 is YDEGEE. Methods used by the authors: For nucleated cells, counts were estimated from reference gene primer amplification. Sequencing used immunoSEQ multiplex PCR; TCRdb keeps in-frame clones, though not all of them. V and J calls and clone size are those listed in that table; D and trimming were worked out from the DNA. Here the sample spans 56,000 or so clones, 84% being singletons. The receptor was isolated from a man aged 50 or older with acute or convalescent COVID-19. Sequenced: peripheral blood. The chain couples TRBV5-8 to TRBJ1-5; 11 nucleotides align to TRBD1. CDR3 coding DNA: TGTGCCAGCAGCTTGTGGACAGGGGGCTACTCATACCTACAGCCCCAGCATTTT. This encodes CASSLWTGGYSYLQPQHF.